The clone carrying this T cell receptor (beta chain) appeared a few times. The sample comes from a study of blood T cell repertoires in COVID-19. About the study: Samples representing acute and convalescent COVID-19 were sourced from the United States, Italy and Spain. The cDNA or gDNA used as material had been derived from T cells, B-cell-depleted T cells, or PBMCs.

In the source study's methods: Amplified reference gene primers provided the basis for estimating nucleated cell counts. Repertoires were generated with immunoSEQ multiplex PCR, while TCRdb's copy carries only in-frame clones and drops some. V and J calls and clone size come straight from that table; D and trimming were deduced from the DNA. The table has around 240,000 clones, approximately 83% seen once; the top ten hold approximately 2%. After removal of 0 bases from V and 5 bases from J, the junction contained 9 bases not matched to a gene. The CDR3 is 17 amino acids. Germline CDR1 is LGHNA and CDR2 is YNFKEQ. Individuals aged roughly 18 to 90 years were recruited from about two dozen US areas.

Sequenced input: PBMCs or T cells enriched from blood (not recorded which). The rearrangement links TRBV4-2 to TRBJ2-2, with 7 nucleotides matching TRBD2. The clonotype originates from a woman in her forties or fifties who had recovered from COVID-19. CDR3 protein: CASSQDLGGRGTGELFF. The CDR3 DNA follows: TGTGCCAGCAGCCAAGATCTAGGCGGGAGAGGAACCGGGGAGCTGTTTTTT.